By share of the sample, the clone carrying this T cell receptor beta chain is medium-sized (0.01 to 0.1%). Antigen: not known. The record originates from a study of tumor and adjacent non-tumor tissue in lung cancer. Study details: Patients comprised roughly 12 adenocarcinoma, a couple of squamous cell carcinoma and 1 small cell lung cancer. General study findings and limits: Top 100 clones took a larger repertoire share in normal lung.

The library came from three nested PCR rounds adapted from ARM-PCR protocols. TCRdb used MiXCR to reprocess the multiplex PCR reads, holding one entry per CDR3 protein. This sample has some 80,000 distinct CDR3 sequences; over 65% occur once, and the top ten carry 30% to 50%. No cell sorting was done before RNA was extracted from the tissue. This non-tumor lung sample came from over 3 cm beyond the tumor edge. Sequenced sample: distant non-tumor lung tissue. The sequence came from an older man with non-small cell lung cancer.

The CDR3 region has the DNA TGTGCCAGCAGCTTAGATGCGGCTCAGCCCCAGCATTTT. Amino acids: CASSLDAAQPQHF. The rearrangement uses TRBV11-3 and TRBJ1-5, with D unclear. Trimming cost V 0 bases and J 6 bases, with 6 bases left between them. Per germline, CDR1 SGHNT and CDR2 YENEEA. The CDR3 sequence is 13 residues long.